The rows below give T cell receptor beta chains drawn from one sample of a study of cytomegalovirus exposure and HLA in healthy donors. Data came from immunoSEQ multiplex PCR; TCRdb stores just in-frame clones and leaves some out. The table records some 250,000 clones, over 80% of them present only once. Sequences were obtained from PBMCs. The receptors originated from a woman aged 40 to 49 in good health and CMV-seropositive. Each CDR3 is given with its conserved first and last residue. The order of the fields is J gene, V gene, clone size, D gene, CDR3 DNA, CDR3 protein. The D gene is left open where the match is weak. Not all rows give a size; the values are once, few, many and, for expanded clones, a class.

J gene: TRBJ2-5
V gene: TRBV7-7
clone size: .
D gene: TRBD2
CDR3 DNA: TGTGCCAGCAGCTTAGGGGCGGGGGGGCTAGAAGAGACCCAGTACTTC
CDR3 protein: CASSLGAGGLEETQYF

J gene: TRBJ2-7
V gene: TRBV4-1
clone size: .
D gene: .
CDR3 DNA: TGCGCCAGCAGCCAAGTGCAACTAGCAGGCGAGCAGTACTTC
CDR3 protein: CASSQVQLAGEQYF

J gene: TRBJ2-3
V gene: TRBV7-9
clone size: once
D gene: TRBD1
CDR3 DNA: TGTGCCAGCAGCCCGACCAGGGCAGGGGGCGCACCTAGAACAGATACGCAGTATTTT
CDR3 protein: CASSPTRAGGAPRTDTQYF

J gene: TRBJ2-5
V gene: TRBV9
clone size: .
D gene: TRBD2
CDR3 DNA: TGTGCCAGCAGCGTAGAGGGGAGCGGGAGGGCCCCAGAGACCCAGTACTTC
CDR3 protein: CASSVEGSGRAPETQYF

J gene: TRBJ1-2
V gene: TRBV5-4
clone size: .
D gene: .
CDR3 DNA: TGTGCCAGCAGCGGGGCCGGGGGGATCTACTATGGCTACACCTTC
CDR3 protein: CASSGAGGIYYGYTF

J gene: TRBJ2-1
V gene: TRBV11-2
clone size: .
D gene: TRBD1
CDR3 DNA: TGTGCCAGCAGCTCCAGGGGGCTCACCTACAATGAGCAGTTCTTC
CDR3 protein: CASSSRGLTYNEQFF

J gene: TRBJ2-5
V gene: TRBV30
clone size: .
D gene: TRBD2
CDR3 DNA: TGTGCCTGGACTAGCGGGAGGGCCGCAGAGACCCAGTACTTC
CDR3 protein: CAWTSGRAAETQYF

J gene: TRBJ1-3
V gene: TRBV10-3
clone size: .
D gene: .
CDR3 DNA: TGTGCCATCAGTGAGTCATCCCATGCAGTTGGGACAAGCTCTGGAAACACCATATATTTT
CDR3 protein: CAISESSHAVGTSSGNTIYF

J gene: TRBJ1-1
V gene: TRBV6-5
clone size: .
D gene: .
CDR3 DNA: TGTGCCAGCAGTTACTCGGCGACAGTGAACACTGAAGCTTTCTTT
CDR3 protein: CASSYSATVNTEAFF

J gene: TRBJ2-5
V gene: TRBV5-1
clone size: .
D gene: .
CDR3 DNA: TGCGCCAGCAGCTTGGGTGGGCAGTTGCTACCATACTTC
CDR3 protein: CASSLGGQLLPYF

J gene: TRBJ2-1
V gene: TRBV9
clone size: few
D gene: .
CDR3 DNA: TGTGCCAGCAGCGTAGCGGGGGACAGATTCAATGAGCAGTTCTTC
CDR3 protein: CASSVAGDRFNEQFF

J gene: TRBJ2-2
V gene: TRBV7-6
clone size: .
D gene: TRBD1
CDR3 DNA: TGTGCCAGCAGGCAGGGGGCGGCGGGCACCGGGGAGCTGTTTTTT
CDR3 protein: CASRQGAAGTGELFF

J gene: TRBJ1-1
V gene: TRBV6-1
clone size: .
D gene: TRBD1
CDR3 DNA: TGTGCCAGCAGTCTTACGGACAGGGTGAGGACTGAAGCTTTCTTT
CDR3 protein: CASSLTDRVRTEAFF

J gene: TRBJ2-4
V gene: TRBV6-4
clone size: .
D gene: TRBD1
CDR3 DNA: TGTGCCAGCAGCCCATCCCAGGGGGACATTCAGTACTTC
CDR3 protein: CASSPSQGDIQYF

J gene: TRBJ1-2
V gene: TRBV6-5
clone size: .
D gene: TRBD1
CDR3 DNA: TGTGCCAGCAGCTTGGACAGGGGGTATGGCTACACCTTC
CDR3 protein: CASSLDRGYGYTF

J gene: TRBJ2-7
V gene: TRBV23-1
clone size: .
D gene: TRBD1
CDR3 DNA: TGCGCCAGCAGTCAATCCCCGAACCGGGACAGGACACAGTGGCGGTACTTC
CDR3 protein: CASSQSPNRDRTQWRYF

J gene: TRBJ2-2
V gene: TRBV30
clone size: .
D gene: TRBD1
CDR3 DNA: TGTGCCTGGAAAACAGGGGGCAGCGGGGAGCTGTTTTTT
CDR3 protein: CAWKTGGSGELFF

J gene: TRBJ1-6
V gene: TRBV5-1
clone size: .
D gene: .
CDR3 DNA: TGCGCCAGCAGCGTGGATTACAGGGCTAATTCACCCCTCCACTTT
CDR3 protein: CASSVDYRANSPLHF

J gene: TRBJ2-3
V gene: TRBV27
clone size: few
D gene: TRBD2
CDR3 DNA: TGTGCCAGCAATAAACTAGCGGGGCCTTTGTTTGGCACAGATACGCAGTATTTT
CDR3 protein: CASNKLAGPLFGTDTQYF

J gene: TRBJ2-5
V gene: TRBV5-1
clone size: .
D gene: .
CDR3 DNA: TGCGCCAGCAGCTTGACAGGGCCCGGCGAGACCCAGTACTTC
CDR3 protein: CASSLTGPGETQYF

J gene: TRBJ1-1
V gene: TRBV10-3
clone size: .
D gene: TRBD1
CDR3 DNA: TGTGCCATCAGCCCGACAGGGGGAATGAACACTGAAGCTTTCTTT
CDR3 protein: CAISPTGGMNTEAFF

J gene: TRBJ2-7
V gene: TRBV7-9
clone size: .
D gene: .
CDR3 DNA: TGTGCCAGCAGCTTTGAACAGGGAAGCTACGAGCAGTACTTC
CDR3 protein: CASSFEQGSYEQYF

J gene: TRBJ2-1
V gene: TRBV7-2
clone size: .
D gene: TRBD2
CDR3 DNA: TGCCACCTAAGGCAACGCCAGCCGGGACTAGCGAGATACAATGAGCAGTTCTTC
CDR3 protein: CHLRQRQPGLARYNEQFF

J gene: TRBJ2-3
V gene: TRBV11-3
clone size: .
D gene: .
CDR3 DNA: TGTGCCAGCAGCCCGCGACAGGGCACAGATACGCAGTATTTT
CDR3 protein: CASSPRQGTDTQYF

J gene: TRBJ2-7
V gene: TRBV29-1
clone size: .
D gene: TRBD2
CDR3 DNA: TGCAGCGTTGAACTCGGGAGGGCCTCCTACGAGCAGTACTTC
CDR3 protein: CSVELGRASYEQYF

J gene: TRBJ1-1
V gene: TRBV5-4
clone size: .
D gene: .
CDR3 DNA: TGTGCCAGCAGCTTGGGACAGGCGAACACTGAAGCTTTCTTT
CDR3 protein: CASSLGQANTEAFF

J gene: TRBJ1-2
V gene: TRBV18
clone size: .
D gene: .
CDR3 DNA: TGTGCCAGCTCTCCTCAGGGGAGAAGCTATGGCTACACCTTC
CDR3 protein: CASSPQGRSYGYTF

J gene: TRBJ2-7
V gene: TRBV7-9
clone size: once
D gene: TRBD2
CDR3 DNA: TGTGCCAGCAGCTTCCCCGGGACTAGCGGGAGCCTCTCCTACGAGCAGTACTTC
CDR3 protein: CASSFPGTSGSLSYEQYF

J gene: TRBJ2-2
V gene: TRBV5-1
clone size: once
D gene: .
CDR3 DNA: TGCGCCAGCAGTACAGAAGCCACCGGGGAGCTGTTTTTT
CDR3 protein: CASSTEATGELFF

J gene: TRBJ2-4
V gene: TRBV15
clone size: .
D gene: TRBD1
CDR3 DNA: TGTGCCACCAGCAGAAGGCAGGGGGCGGACATTCAGTACTTC
CDR3 protein: CATSRRQGADIQYF

J gene: TRBJ2-3
V gene: TRBV30
clone size: .
D gene: TRBD2
CDR3 DNA: TGTGCCTGCCAAGCGGGAGCGTCGGTAGATACGCAGTATTTT
CDR3 protein: CACQAGASVDTQYF

J gene: TRBJ2-5
V gene: TRBV2
clone size: .
D gene: .
CDR3 DNA: TGTGCCAGCAGCGGCGCCGGGGAGACCCAGTACTTC
CDR3 protein: CASSGAGETQYF

J gene: TRBJ2-2
V gene: TRBV6-1
clone size: .
D gene: .
CDR3 DNA: TGTGCCAGCCGTATAAGGCGGGAGAACACCGGGGAGCTGTTTTTT
CDR3 protein: CASRIRRENTGELFF

J gene: TRBJ1-1
V gene: TRBV6-5
clone size: .
D gene: .
CDR3 DNA: TGTGCCAGCAAATCCGTATTGACTGAAGCTTTCTTT
CDR3 protein: CASKSVLTEAFF

J gene: TRBJ2-7
V gene: TRBV7-9
clone size: .
D gene: TRBD1
CDR3 DNA: TGTGCCAGCAGCCGAACCGGGACAGGTAGGAGTATTCCCTACGAGCAGTACTTC
CDR3 protein: CASSRTGTGRSIPYEQYF

J gene: TRBJ1-2
V gene: TRBV13
clone size: .
D gene: TRBD1
CDR3 DNA: TGTGCCAGCAGCTTAGCCCGGACAGGGGACTATGGCTACACCTTC
CDR3 protein: CASSLARTGDYGYTF

J gene: TRBJ1-1
V gene: TRBV7-2
clone size: .
D gene: TRBD1
CDR3 DNA: TGTGCCAGCAGCCTAAGTTGGGGCAGGGGGTTGGGCACTGAAGCTTTCTTT
CDR3 protein: CASSLSWGRGLGTEAFF

J gene: TRBJ1-1
V gene: TRBV6-6
clone size: few
D gene: TRBD1
CDR3 DNA: TGTGCCAGCAGTTACTCGACAGGGGGCAATGAAGCTTTCTTT
CDR3 protein: CASSYSTGGNEAFF

J gene: TRBJ2-7
V gene: TRBV7-9
clone size: .
D gene: .
CDR3 DNA: TGTTCCAGCAGCTTAAGAGGGTCCGACGAGCAGTACTTC
CDR3 protein: CSSSLRGSDEQYF

J gene: TRBJ2-2
V gene: TRBV4-2
clone size: .
D gene: .
CDR3 DNA: TGTGCCAGCAGGCAGACCGGACCCTTAGGCACCGGGAAGCTGTTTTTT
CDR3 protein: CASRQTGPLGTGKLFF

J gene: TRBJ1-1
V gene: TRBV29-1
clone size: few
D gene: .
CDR3 DNA: TGCAGCACATACCGGGAGGCTGAAGCTTTCTTT
CDR3 protein: CSTYREAEAFF

J gene: TRBJ2-7
V gene: TRBV5-4
clone size: .
D gene: TRBD1
CDR3 DNA: TGTGCCAGCAGCCCGGGACAGTCACCCTACGAGCAGTACTTC
CDR3 protein: CASSPGQSPYEQYF